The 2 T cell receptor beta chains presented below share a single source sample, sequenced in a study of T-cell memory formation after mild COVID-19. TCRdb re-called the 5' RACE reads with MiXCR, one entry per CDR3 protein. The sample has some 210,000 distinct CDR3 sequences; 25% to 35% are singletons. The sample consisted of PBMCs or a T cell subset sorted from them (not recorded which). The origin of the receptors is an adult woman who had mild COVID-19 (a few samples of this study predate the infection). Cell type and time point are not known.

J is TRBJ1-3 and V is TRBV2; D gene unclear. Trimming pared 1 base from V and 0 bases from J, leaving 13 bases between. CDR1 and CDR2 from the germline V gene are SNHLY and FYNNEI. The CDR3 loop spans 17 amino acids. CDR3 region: CASSEGSLSASGNTIYF. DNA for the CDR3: TGTGCCAGCAGTGAAGGATCCTTATCGGCCTCTGGAAACACCATATATTTT.

The CDR3 coding sequence is TGCGCCAGCAGCGATAGCGGGAGCTCCTACAATGAGCAGTTCTTC. It translates to CASSDSGSSYNEQFF. V usage is TRBV5-1 and J usage is TRBJ2-1; the match to TRBD2 covers 9 bases. With V trimmed by 4 bases and J by 0 bases, 2 bases remained unmatched. Germline assignment: CDR1 SGHRS and CDR2 YFSETQ. This CDR3 has 15 amino acids.